One and the same sample provided the 3 T cell receptor beta chains below, sequenced in a study of identical twins. TCRdb recomputed calls from the 5' RACE reads with MiXCR, one row per CDR3 protein. The sample carries some 1,700,000 distinct CDR3 sequences, less than 35% recorded once. The sample taken for sequencing was cord blood. Receptors were obtained from a newborn girl in good health.

V and J are TRBV5-1 and TRBJ2-4, with TRBD1 matching 8 bases. The V gene end was trimmed by 4 bases and the J gene end by 13 bases; junction bases not matched to a gene: 16. Per the germline V gene, CDR1 is SGHRS and CDR2 is YFSETQ. The CDR3 extends over 15 amino acids. CDR3 DNA sequence: TGCGCCAGCAGCCGAAGGACAGGGTTATTGGAAGAGCAGTACTTC. Protein: CASSRRTGLLEEQYF.

CDR3 protein: CSARKQGGSTEAFF. CDR3 bases: TGCAGTGCTAGGAAACAGGGGGGAAGCACTGAAGCTTTCTTT. The rearrangement links TRBV20-1 to TRBJ1-1; TRBD1 agrees at 8 bases. The ends lost 3 bases at V and 4 bases at J; junction bases unmatched: 7. The germline V gene encodes CDR1 DFQATT and CDR2 SNEGSKA (reference sequence). The CDR3 spans 14 residues.

This clonotype occurred many times. The chain couples TRBV4-2 to TRBJ2-1, with 8 bases matching TRBD2. V trimming: 3 bases; J trimming: 3 bases; junction bases outside the gene matches: 4. There are 15 residues in the CDR3. CDR1 and CDR2 (germline): LGHNA, YNFKEQ. CDR3 amino acids: CASSHAGGFYNEQFF. CDR3 DNA sequence: TGTGCCAGCAGCCACGCGGGGGGCTTCTACAATGAGCAGTTCTTC.